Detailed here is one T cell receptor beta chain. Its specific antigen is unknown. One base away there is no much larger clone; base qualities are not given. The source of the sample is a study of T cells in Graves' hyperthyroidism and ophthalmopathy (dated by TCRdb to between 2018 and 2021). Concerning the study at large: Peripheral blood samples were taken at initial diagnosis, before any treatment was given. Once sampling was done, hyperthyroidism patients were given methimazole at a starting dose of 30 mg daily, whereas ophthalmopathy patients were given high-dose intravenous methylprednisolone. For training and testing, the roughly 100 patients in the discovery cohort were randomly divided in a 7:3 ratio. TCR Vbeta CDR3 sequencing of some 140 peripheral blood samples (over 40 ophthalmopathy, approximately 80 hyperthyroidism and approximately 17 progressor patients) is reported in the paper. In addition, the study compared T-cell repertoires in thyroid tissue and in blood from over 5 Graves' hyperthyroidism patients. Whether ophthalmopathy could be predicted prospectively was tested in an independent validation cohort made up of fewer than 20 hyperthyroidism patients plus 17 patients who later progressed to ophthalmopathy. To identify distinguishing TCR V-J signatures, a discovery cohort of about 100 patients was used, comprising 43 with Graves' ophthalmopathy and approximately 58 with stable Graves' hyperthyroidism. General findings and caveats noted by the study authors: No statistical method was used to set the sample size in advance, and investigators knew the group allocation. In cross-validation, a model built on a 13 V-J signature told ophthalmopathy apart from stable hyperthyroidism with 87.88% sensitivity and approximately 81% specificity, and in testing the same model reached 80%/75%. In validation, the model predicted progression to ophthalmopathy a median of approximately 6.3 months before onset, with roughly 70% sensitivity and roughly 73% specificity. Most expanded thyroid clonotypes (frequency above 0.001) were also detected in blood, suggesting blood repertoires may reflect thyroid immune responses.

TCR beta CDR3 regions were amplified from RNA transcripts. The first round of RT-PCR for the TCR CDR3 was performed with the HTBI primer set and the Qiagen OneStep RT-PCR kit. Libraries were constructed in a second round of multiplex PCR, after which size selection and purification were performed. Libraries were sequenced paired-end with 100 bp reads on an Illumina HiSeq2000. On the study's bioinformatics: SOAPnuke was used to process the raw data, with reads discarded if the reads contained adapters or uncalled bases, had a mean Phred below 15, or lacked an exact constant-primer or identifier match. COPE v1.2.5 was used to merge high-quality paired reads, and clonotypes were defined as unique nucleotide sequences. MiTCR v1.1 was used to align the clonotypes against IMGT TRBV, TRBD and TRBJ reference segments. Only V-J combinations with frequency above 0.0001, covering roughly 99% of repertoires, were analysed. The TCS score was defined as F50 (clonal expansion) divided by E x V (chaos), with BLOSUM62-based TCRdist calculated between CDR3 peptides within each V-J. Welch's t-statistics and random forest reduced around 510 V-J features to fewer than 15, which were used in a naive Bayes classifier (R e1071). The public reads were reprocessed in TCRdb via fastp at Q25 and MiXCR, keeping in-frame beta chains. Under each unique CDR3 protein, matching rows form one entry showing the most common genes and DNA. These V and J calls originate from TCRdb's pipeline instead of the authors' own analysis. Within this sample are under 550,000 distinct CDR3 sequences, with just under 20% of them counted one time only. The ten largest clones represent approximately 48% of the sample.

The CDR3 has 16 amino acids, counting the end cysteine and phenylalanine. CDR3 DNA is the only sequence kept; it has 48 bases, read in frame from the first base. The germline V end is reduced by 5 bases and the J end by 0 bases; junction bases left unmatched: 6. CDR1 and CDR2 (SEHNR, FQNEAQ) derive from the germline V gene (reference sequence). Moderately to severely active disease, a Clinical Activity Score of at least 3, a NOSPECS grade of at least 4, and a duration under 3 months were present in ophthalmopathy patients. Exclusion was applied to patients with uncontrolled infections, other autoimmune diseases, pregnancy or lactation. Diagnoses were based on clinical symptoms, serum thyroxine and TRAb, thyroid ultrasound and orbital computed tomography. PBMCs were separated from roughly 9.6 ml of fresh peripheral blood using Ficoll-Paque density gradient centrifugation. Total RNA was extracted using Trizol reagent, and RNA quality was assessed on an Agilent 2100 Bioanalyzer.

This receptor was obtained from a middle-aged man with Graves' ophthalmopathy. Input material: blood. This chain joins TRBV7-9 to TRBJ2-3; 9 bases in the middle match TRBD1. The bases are TGTGCCAGCAGCGCAGGGACAGGGCTTAGCACAGATACGCAGTATTTT. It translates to CASSAGTGLSTDTQYF.